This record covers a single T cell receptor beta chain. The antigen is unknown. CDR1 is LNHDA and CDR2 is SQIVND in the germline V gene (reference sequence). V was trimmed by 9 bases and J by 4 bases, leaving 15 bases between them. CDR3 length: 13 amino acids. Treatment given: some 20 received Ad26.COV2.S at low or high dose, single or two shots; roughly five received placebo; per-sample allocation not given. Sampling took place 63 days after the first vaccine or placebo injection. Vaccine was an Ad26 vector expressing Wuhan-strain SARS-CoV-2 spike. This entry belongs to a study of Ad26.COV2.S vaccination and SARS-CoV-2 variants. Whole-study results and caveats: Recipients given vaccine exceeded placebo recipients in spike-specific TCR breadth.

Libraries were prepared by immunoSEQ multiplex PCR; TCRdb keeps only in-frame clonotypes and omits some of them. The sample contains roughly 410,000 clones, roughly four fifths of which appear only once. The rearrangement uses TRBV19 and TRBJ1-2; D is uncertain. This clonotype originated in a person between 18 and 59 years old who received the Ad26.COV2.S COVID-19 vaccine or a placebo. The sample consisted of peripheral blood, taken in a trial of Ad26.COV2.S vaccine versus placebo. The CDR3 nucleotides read TGTGCCAGCTCCTCCCGGACTGGCTATGGCTACACCTTC. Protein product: CASSSRTGYGYTF.